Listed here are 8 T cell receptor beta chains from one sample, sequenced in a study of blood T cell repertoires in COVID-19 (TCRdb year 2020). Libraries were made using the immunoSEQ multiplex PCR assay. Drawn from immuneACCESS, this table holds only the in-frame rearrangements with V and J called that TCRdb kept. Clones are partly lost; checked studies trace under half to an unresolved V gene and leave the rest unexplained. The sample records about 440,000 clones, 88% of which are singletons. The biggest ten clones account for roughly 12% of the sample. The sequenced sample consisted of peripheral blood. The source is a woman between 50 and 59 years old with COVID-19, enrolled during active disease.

The CDR3 reads CASSFGQGDTEAFF. CDR3 DNA sequence: TGTGCCAGTAGTTTCGGACAGGGGGACACTGAAGCTTTCTTT. The rearrangement uses TRBV19 and TRBJ1-1; 10 nucleotides agree with TRBD1. CDR3 size: 14 residues. V gave up 5 bases and J gave up 3 bases; unmatched junction bases: 3. Per germline, CDR1 LNHDA and CDR2 SQIVND (reference sequence).

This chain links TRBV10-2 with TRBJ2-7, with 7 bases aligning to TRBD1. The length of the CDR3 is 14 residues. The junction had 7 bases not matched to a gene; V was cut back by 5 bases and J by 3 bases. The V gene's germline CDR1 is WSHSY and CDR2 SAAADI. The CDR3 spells CASSPRTGYYEQYF. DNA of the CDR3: TGCGCCAGCAGTCCAAGGACAGGATACTACGAGCAGTACTTC.

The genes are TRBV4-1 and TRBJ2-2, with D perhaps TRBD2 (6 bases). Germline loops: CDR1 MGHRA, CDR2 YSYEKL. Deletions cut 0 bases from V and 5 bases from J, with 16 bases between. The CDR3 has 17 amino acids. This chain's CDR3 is CASSQDPAGPGTGELFF. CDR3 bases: TGCGCCAGCAGCCAAGATCCTGCGGGGCCTGGGACCGGGGAGCTGTTTTTT.

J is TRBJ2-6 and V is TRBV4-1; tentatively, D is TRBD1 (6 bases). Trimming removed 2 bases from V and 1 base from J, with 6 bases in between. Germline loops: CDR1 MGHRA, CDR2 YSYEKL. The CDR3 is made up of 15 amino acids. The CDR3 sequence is CASSQQGSGANVLTF. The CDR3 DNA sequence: TGCGCCAGCAGCCAACAGGGGTCTGGGGCCAACGTCCTGACTTTC.

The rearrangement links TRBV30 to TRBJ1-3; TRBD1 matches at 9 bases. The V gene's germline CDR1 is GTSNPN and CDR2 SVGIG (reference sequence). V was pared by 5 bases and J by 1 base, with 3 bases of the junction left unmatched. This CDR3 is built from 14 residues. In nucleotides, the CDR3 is TGTGCCTGGGACAGGGGGTTTTCTGGAAACACCATATATTTT. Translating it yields CAWDRGFSGNTIYF.

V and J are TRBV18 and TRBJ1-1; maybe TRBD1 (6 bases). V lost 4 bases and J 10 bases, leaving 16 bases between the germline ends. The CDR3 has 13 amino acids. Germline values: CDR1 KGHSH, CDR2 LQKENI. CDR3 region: CASSLLQGSGAFF. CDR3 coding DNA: TGTGCCAGCTCACTACTACAGGGAAGTGGAGCTTTCTTT.

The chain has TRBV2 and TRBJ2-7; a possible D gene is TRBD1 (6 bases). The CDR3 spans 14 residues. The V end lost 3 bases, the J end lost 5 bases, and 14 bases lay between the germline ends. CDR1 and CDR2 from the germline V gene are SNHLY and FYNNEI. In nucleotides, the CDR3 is TGTGCCAGCAGTGAGTCACAGGGTTTCGACGAGCAGTACTTC. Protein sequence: CASSESQGFDEQYF.

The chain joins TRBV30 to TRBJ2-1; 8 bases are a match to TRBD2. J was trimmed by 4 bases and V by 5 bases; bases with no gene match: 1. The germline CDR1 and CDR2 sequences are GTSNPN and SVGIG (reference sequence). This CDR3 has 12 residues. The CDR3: CAWGTSYNEQFF. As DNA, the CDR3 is TGTGCCTGGGGGACTAGTTACAATGAGCAGTTCTTC.